This TCR beta chain is from a study of blood T cells in healthy people across ages. Looked up from germline, CDR1 is SQVTM and CDR2 is ANQGSEA. The CDR3 extends over 14 amino acids. The junction had 9 bases not matched to a gene; V was cut back by 5 bases and J by 3 bases. Sample-barcoded 5' priming and a J-beta primer mix drove a second PCR of about 6 to 12 cycles. TCRdb recomputed calls from the 5' RACE reads with MiXCR, one row per CDR3 protein. The sample has 1 million to 1.2 million distinct CDR3 sequences, more than 30% seen once. The TCR sequence derives from a man aged 18 to 29 in good health. Specimen: blood. This chain connects TRBV29-1 to TRBJ1-2; 7 bases are shared with TRBD1. In nucleotides, the CDR3 is TGCAGCGTTAATACAGGGGCCCCAGACTATGGCTACACCTTC. The encoded protein is CSVNTGAPDYGYTF.